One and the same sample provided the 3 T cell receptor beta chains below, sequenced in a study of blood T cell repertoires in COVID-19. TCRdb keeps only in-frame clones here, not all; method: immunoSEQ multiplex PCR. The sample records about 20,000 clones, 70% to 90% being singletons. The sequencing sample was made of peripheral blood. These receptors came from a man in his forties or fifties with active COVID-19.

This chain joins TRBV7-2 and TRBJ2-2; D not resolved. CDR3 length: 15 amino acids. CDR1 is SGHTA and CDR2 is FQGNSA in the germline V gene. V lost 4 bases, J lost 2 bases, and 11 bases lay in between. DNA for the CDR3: TGTGCCAGCAGCTCCACCAGGCTCAACACCGGGGAGCTGTTTTTT. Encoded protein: CASSSTRLNTGELFF.

The DNA for the CDR3 is TGTGCCAGCAGTGAAGGCTACAGGGCCCAGGACTATGGCTACACCTTC. This gives the protein CASSEGYRAQDYGYTF. The chain carries TRBV6-1 and TRBJ1-2; TRBD1 might be the D (6 bases). Trimming stripped 1 base from V and 3 bases from J, with 15 bases between. The CDR3 covers 16 residues. Germline CDR1 MNHNS, CDR2 SASEGT.

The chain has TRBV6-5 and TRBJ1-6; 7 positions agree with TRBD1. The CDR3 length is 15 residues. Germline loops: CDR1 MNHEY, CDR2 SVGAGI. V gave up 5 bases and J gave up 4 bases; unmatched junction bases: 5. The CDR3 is CASSKQGTYNSPLHF. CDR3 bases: TGTGCCAGCAGTAAACAGGGGACTTATAATTCACCCCTCCACTTT.